The 25 T cell receptor beta chains listed next were all sequenced from one sample in a study of shared clonotypes between healthy human individuals. The protocol was immunoSEQ multiplex PCR, while the TCRdb copy is restricted to in-frame clones and leaves out a portion. Among some 630,000 clones listed, 72% were seen once. Material: memory CD4+ T cells sorted from blood. Subset of the sample: CD45RA-negative fraction. The receptors come from a woman in her 30s in good health.

The chain uses TRBV11-2 and TRBJ2-5; 8 bases map to TRBD2. The J segment lost 4 bases and the V segment lost 1 base, leaving 2 bases of the junction unmatched. Germline lookup yields CDR1 SGHAT and CDR2 FQNNGV. CDR3 size: 14 residues. CDR3 DNA: TGTGCCAGCAGCTTAGCGGGAGGGACAGAGACCCAGTACTTC. It translates to CASSLAGGTETQYF.

CDR3 coding DNA: TGTGCCAGCAGCCCCTCTCGGGCCAGCAATGGCGAGCAGTACTTC. Encoded protein: CASSPSRASNGEQYF. V usage is TRBV7-9 and J usage is TRBJ2-7; D gene uncertain. The CDR3 is 15 amino acids. Deletions cut 5 bases from V and 6 bases from J, with 20 bases between. CDR1 and CDR2 (germline): SEHNR, FQNEAQ (reference sequence).

This chain uses TRBV14 with TRBJ1-3; D possibly corresponds to TRBD1 (5 bases). V was pared by 8 bases and J by 0 bases, with 11 bases between. Germline values: CDR1 SGHDN, CDR2 FVKESK. The CDR3 covers 14 residues. The CDR3 sequence: CASRRESSGNTIYF. The CDR3 DNA follows: TGTGCCAGCCGCAGGGAAAGCTCTGGAAACACCATATATTTT.

The rearrangement links TRBV7-9 to TRBJ2-7; the match to TRBD2 covers 8 bases. Germline V gene data show CDR1 as SEHNR and CDR2 as FQNEAQ (reference sequence). V dropped 0 bases and J dropped 2; count of bases not matched to a gene: 12. The CDR3 sequence is 18 residues long. CDR3 in DNA: TGTGCCAGCAGCTTAGCCAAAGACTCGGGACTAGGCACCTACGAGCAGTACTTC. Translating gives CASSLAKDSGLGTYEQYF.

The chain couples TRBV7-9 to TRBJ2-7, with TRBD2 matching over 10 bases. V lost 5 bases to trimming and J lost 3 bases; unmatched junction nucleotides: 16. Germline V lookup: CDR1 SEHNR, CDR2 FQNEAQ (reference sequence). This CDR3 has 18 amino acids. CDR3 in amino acids: CASSRKSQTSGTYYEQYF. The CDR3 DNA sequence: TGTGCCAGCAGCCGAAAATCTCAAACTAGCGGGACGTACTACGAGCAGTACTTC.

This clone appeared a few times. Other DNA sequences in the sample encode the same CDR3. CDR3 amino acids: CASSLYLAPNEQFF. As DNA, the CDR3 is TGTGCCAGCAGTTTATATCTAGCGCCTAATGAGCAGTTCTTC. The rearrangement uses TRBV28 and TRBJ2-1; TRBD2 might be the D (6 bases). The CDR3 has 14 residues. The V gene's germline CDR1 is MDHEN and CDR2 SYDVKM. V gave up 1 base and J gave up 7 bases, with 11 bases separating them.

In DNA, the CDR3 is TGTGCCAGCAGTACCCGGTGGGACGCCCTCGGCGAGCAGTACTTC. This sequence encodes CASSTRWDALGEQYF. The chain carries TRBV6-1 and TRBJ2-7; either TRBD1 or TRBD2 may fit D (5 bases each). Germline V gene data show CDR1 as MNHNS and CDR2 as SASEGT. CDR3 length: 15 amino acids. Trimming shortened V by 5 bases and J by 6 bases, and 20 bases separated the two germline ends.

There are a few counts of this clone. The chain joins TRBV30 to TRBJ1-5, with D perhaps TRBD1 (6 bases). This CDR3 spans 14 amino acids. Germline lookup yields CDR1 GTSNPN and CDR2 SVGIG (reference sequence). The V end was cut by 0 bases, the J end by 5 bases, with 11 bases between. The CDR3 nucleotides read TGTGCCTGGAGTGTTGGGGGCCGGGATCAGCCCCAGCATTTT. Protein: CAWSVGGRDQPQHF.

V is TRBV5-1 and J is TRBJ2-1, with 8 bases fitting TRBD2. This CDR3 is 15 amino acids long. Per the germline V gene, CDR1 is SGHRS and CDR2 is YFSETQ. V lost 0 bases, J lost 5 bases, and 4 bases stayed unmatched. CDR3 coding DNA: TGCGCCAGCAGCTTGGATCCGGGAGGGGACAATGAGCAGTTCTTC. This translates into CASSLDPGGDNEQFF.

The chain has TRBV18 and TRBJ2-2; D remains ambiguous. V gave up 3 bases and J gave up 0 bases, with 11 bases separating them. This CDR3 region has 16 residues. Germline loops: CDR1 KGHSH, CDR2 LQKENI. The CDR3 nucleotides read TGTGCCAGCTCACCCCGGAACAGTCCGAACACCGGGGAGCTGTTTTTT. Translating gives CASSPRNSPNTGELFF.

The chain employs TRBV2 and TRBJ2-2; 11 nucleotides match TRBD2. J was trimmed by 6 bases and V by 4 bases; bases with no gene match: 7. The CDR3 length is 16 residues. The V gene's germline CDR1 is SNHLY and CDR2 FYNNEI. CDR3: CASSAGLAGAAGELFF. CDR3 nucleotide sequence: TGTGCCAGCAGTGCAGGACTAGCGGGCGCCGCCGGGGAGCTGTTTTTT.

The genes are TRBV5-4 and TRBJ2-7; no reliable D call. The V and J ends lost 3 bases and 6 bases respectively, with 19 bases between them. The CDR3 runs to 15 residues. CDR1 is SGHNT, CDR2 YYREEE, per germline (reference sequence). The CDR3 spells CASSWARKSPLEQYF. DNA for the CDR3: TGTGCCAGCAGCTGGGCCCGAAAGAGCCCCCTCGAGCAGTACTTC.

The rearrangement links TRBV30 to TRBJ2-2; 7 nucleotides align to TRBD2. Germline trimming cut 0 bases from V and 5 bases from J; bases unmatched to any gene: 9. Germline-derived CDR1 and CDR2 are GTSNPN and SVGIG (reference sequence). The length of the CDR3 is 16 residues. CDR3 nucleotides: TGTGCCTGGAGTGTATGGAAGGGAGGGCGAACCGGGGAGCTGTTTTTT. This translates into CAWSVWKGGRTGELFF.

The chain joins TRBV6-1 to TRBJ2-1, with D perhaps given as TRBD1 or TRBD2 (6 bases each). V dropped 2 bases and J dropped 8 bases, with 13 bases sitting between them. Germline V gene data show CDR1 as MNHNS and CDR2 as SASEGT. The CDR3 totals 14 residues. CDR3 amino acids: CASSEYGGRYEQFF. CDR3 in DNA: TGTGCCAGCAGTGAATATGGGGGGCGGTATGAGCAGTTCTTC.

This clone has just one count. The chain carries TRBV10-3 and TRBJ2-1; D ambiguous. Germline V lookup: CDR1 ENHRY, CDR2 SYGVKD. The CDR3 is 15 residues long. Deletions cut 1 base from V and 10 bases from J, with 17 bases between. The CDR3 sequence: CAISEYSRTVGEQFF. Here the CDR3 DNA reads TGTGCCATCAGTGAGTATAGTAGGACGGTCGGCGAGCAGTTCTTC.

This CDR3 is CASSLAGTGFSGNTIYF. The CDR3 region has the DNA TGTGCCAGCAGCTTAGCCGGGACAGGGTTTTCTGGAAACACCATATATTTT. V gene TRBV7-2 combines with J gene TRBJ1-3, with TRBD1 matching 9 bases. V trimming: 0 bases; J trimming: 1 base; junction bases outside the gene matches: 4. Germline V gives CDR1 SGHTA, CDR2 FQGNSA. This CDR3 comprises 17 residues.

The rearrangement uses TRBV27 and TRBJ1-1; D ambiguous. V lost 2 bases, J lost 0 bases, and 1 base lay in between. CDR1 is MNHEY, CDR2 SMNVEV, per germline (reference sequence). This CDR3 has 12 amino acids. The CDR3 region is CASSLVNTEAFF. CDR3 bases: TGTGCCAGCAGTTTAGTGAACACTGAAGCTTTCTTT.

J is TRBJ2-1 and V is TRBV19, with 9 bases aligning to TRBD1. CDR1 and CDR2 (germline): LNHDA, SQIVND (reference sequence). Trimming removed 5 bases from V and 9 bases from J; junction bases left unmatched: 17. This CDR3 region has 17 residues. CDR3 coding DNA: TGTGCCAGTAGTTCCGCGTCTGGGTGGGGACAGGGAGGTGAGCAGTTCTTC. Its protein is CASSSASGWGQGGEQFF.

This clone occurred a few times. The chain recombines TRBV28 with TRBJ2-3; D is ambiguous. The CDR3 runs to 12 residues. The germline V and J ends were trimmed by 11 bases and 2 bases, with 11 bases remaining between them. Germline V gene sequence: CDR1 MDHEN, CDR2 SYDVKM. This CDR3 is CAVRADTDTQYF. CDR3 coding DNA: TGTGCCGTTAGGGCGGACACAGATACGCAGTATTTT.

This chain links TRBV6-1 with TRBJ1-5; D may be TRBD1 (5 bases). The germline gives CDR1 MNHNS, CDR2 SASEGT. The CDR3 extends over 15 amino acids. V dropped 0 bases and J dropped 5 bases, with 11 bases sitting between them. The CDR3 reads CASSEASRADQPQHF. CDR3 in DNA: TGTGCCAGCAGTGAAGCAAGCAGGGCGGATCAGCCCCAGCATTTT.

This chain uses TRBV6-5 with TRBJ1-1; TRBD1 agrees at 8 bases. This CDR3 region has 14 residues. Germline V gene sequence: CDR1 MNHEY, CDR2 SVGAGI. After removal of 5 bases from V and 1 base from J, the junction contained 3 bases not matched to a gene. The CDR3 here is CASSNGQGNTEAFF. The CDR3 nucleotides read TGTGCCAGCAGTAACGGACAGGGGAACACTGAAGCTTTCTTT.

This rearrangement joins TRBV25-1 to TRBJ1-5, with a possible D match to TRBD1 (5 bases). V lost 1 base and J 6 bases, leaving 10 bases between the germline ends. CDR1 and CDR2 (germline): MGHDK, SYGVNS. The CDR3 has 14 amino acids. The CDR3, as DNA: TGTGCCAGCAGTGAATCAGGGATGGGTCAGCCCCAGCATTTT. This encodes CASSESGMGQPQHF.

The V gene is TRBV9, the J gene TRBJ1-3; perhaps TRBD1 as D (6 bases). Trimming stripped 3 bases from V and 0 bases from J, with 13 bases between. The germline V gene has CDR1 SGDLS and CDR2 YYNGEE. CDR3 size: 16 residues. CDR3 amino acids: CASSAQGFISGNTIYF. CDR3 nucleotide sequence: TGTGCCAGCAGCGCACAGGGTTTTATCTCTGGAAACACCATATATTTT.

This clone was detected a few times. The chain is built from TRBV9 and TRBJ2-5; unclear D gene. The better agreement between TRBJ2-7 and the DNA end casts doubt on the J call. This CDR3 has 15 amino acids. The germline gives CDR1 SGDLS, CDR2 YYNGEE. CDR3 amino acids: CASSVEEGSFYEQYF. For the CDR3, the DNA is TGTGCCAGCAGCGTAGAGGAAGGTTCATTTTACGAGCAGTACTTC.

This chain joins TRBV29-1 and TRBJ1-1; D is unclear. The CDR3 has 11 amino acids. Germline lookup yields CDR1 SQVTM and CDR2 ANQGSEA. Deletions cut 7 bases from V and 2 bases from J, with 8 bases between. The CDR3 protein is CSAPVNTEAFF. The CDR3 nucleotides read TGCAGCGCACCAGTTAACACTGAAGCTTTCTTT. Full variable domain (missing parts from reference TRBV29-1 and TRBJ1-1): SAVISQKPSRDICQRGTSLTIQCQVDSQVTMMFWYRQQPGQSLTLIATANQGSEATYESGFVIDKFPISRPNLTFSTLTVSNMSPEDSSIYLCSAPVNTEAFFGQGTRLTVV.